One TCR beta chain is described in this entry. This sample stems from a study of relationships among human T cell subsets. Trimming pared 1 base from V and 2 bases from J, leaving 8 bases between. The CDR3 has 14 residues. Germline assignment: CDR1 KGHSH and CDR2 LQKENI. TCR alpha and beta CDR3s were amplified from mRNA by semiquantitative ARM-PCR. ARM-PCR used tagged nested gene-specific primers, then communal superprimers for exponential amplification. TCRdb ran MiXCR on the multiplex PCR reads and lists one entry per CDR3 protein. The sample consists of approximately 15,000 distinct CDR3 sequences, about 60% of them appearing once.

The sequenced sample consisted of total T cells sorted from blood. This clonotype was sampled from a man aged 40-50 years in good health. The V and J genes are TRBV18 and TRBJ2-5; D not resolved. CDR3 region: CASSPQNEQETQYF. CDR3 DNA sequence: TGTGCCAGCTCACCACAAAACGAGCAAGAGACCCAGTACTTC.